The rows below give T cell receptor beta chains drawn from one sample of a study of T cells expressing NK-cell markers. TCRdb reprocessed the 5' RACE reads, keeping one entry per CDR3 protein, no DNA. In total, the table holds around 15,000 distinct CDR3 sequences. Sequenced input: blood T cells: a sorted CD56 or NKG2C T cell subset, CD4+ or CD8+ T cells, or bulk PBMC T cells (not recorded which). These receptors all come from a man between 18 and 69 years old in good health. CDR3s include the opening cysteine and the closing phenylalanine or tryptophan.

TRBV10-3,TRBJ1-2,CAISRPNYGYTF
TRBV12-3/TRBV12-4,TRBJ1-1,CASSPDGQGTTEAFF
TRBV7-2,TRBJ2-7,CASSLDGTAQEQYF
TRBV7-8,TRBJ1-6,CASSLAHRGLDSPLHF
TRBV20-1,TRBJ2-2,CSALTGGVAGELFF
TRBV7-7,TRBJ2-2,CASSLSVAAGELFF
TRBV5-1,TRBJ2-1,CASSFRGRAYEQFF
TRBV12-3/TRBV12-4,TRBJ2-1,CASSSRRGGLVGRYNEQFF
TRBV12-3/TRBV12-4,TRBJ2-5,CASRGGLETQYF
TRBV11-2,TRBJ2-1,CASSLIDYPSNEQFF
TRBV4-2,TRBJ2-1,CASSHAERPYNEQFF
TRBV7-8,TRBJ2-2,CASSLSGRGLNTGELFF
TRBV5-5,TRBJ2-1,CASSGGTGGNEQFF
TRBV7-8,TRBJ1-2,CASSLAPTGERHGYTF
TRBV6-5,TRBJ2-7,CASSYSAEQYF
TRBV6-5,TRBJ2-7,CASSYSRGRATGEQYF
TRBV20-1,TRBJ1-5,CSAGQYNQPQHF
TRBV20-1,TRBJ1-6,CSATGRSGSPLHF
TRBV27,TRBJ1-2,CASSLLQGWTENYGYTF
TRBV7-2,TRBJ1-1,CASSGLGRTWPTEAFF
TRBV20-1,TRBJ2-3,CSARGQIYQPDTQYF
TRBV5-1,TRBJ2-5,CASSFEGRWETQYF
TRBV5-1,TRBJ2-1,CASSSGLAGDINDEQFF
TRBV7-3,TRBJ2-1,CASSSEPYRGRDEQFF
TRBV5-1,TRBJ2-5,CASSEPLKRDGGGETQYF
TRBV20-1,TRBJ2-1,CSARGRYSYNEQFF
TRBV7-9,TRBJ1-1,CASSLYFGAFF
TRBV20-1,TRBJ2-3,CSARDFAGATDTQYF
TRBV4-2,TRBJ1-4,CASSHPGGFKKLFF
TRBV7-9,TRBJ1-1,CASSYGDRGRIKTEAFF
TRBV20-1,TRBJ2-7,CSARAPTTLYEQYF
TRBV27,TRBJ2-1,CASSLILAGGPRTYNEQFF
TRBV21-1,TRBJ2-7,CASSETSCTGTDTYEQYF
TRBV20-1,TRBJ2-5,CSAIPTQGFEETQYF
TRBV4-1,TRBJ2-7,CASSRGTPMVEQYF
TRBV5-4,TRBJ2-2,CASSSYSKTGELFF
TRBV12-3/TRBV12-4,TRBJ2-3,CASSAGVADTQYF
TRBV20-1,TRBJ2-1,CSATPQGLNEQFF
TRBV5-1,TRBJ1-1,CASSLSGDTEAFF
TRBV4-1,TRBJ1-4,CASSHPLRQGATNEKLFF
TRBV6-1,TRBJ2-1,CASRFGQYNEQFF
TRBV7-2,TRBJ2-1,CASSLATSPGSDEQFF
TRBV20-1,TRBJ2-7,CSARADRGYEQYF
TRBV30,TRBJ2-1,CACKRGPSSYNEQFF
TRBV7-9,TRBJ2-1,CASSLAVRVYNEQFF
TRBV18,TRBJ1-5,CASSPPRQGPLHF
TRBV29-1,TRBJ1-4,CSVRSGEKLFF
TRBV29-1,TRBJ2-1,CSVDSPTGLYNEQFF